This T cell receptor (beta chain) comes out of a study of cytomegalovirus exposure and HLA in healthy donors (dated by TCRdb to the late 2010s). Looking at the study overall: An earlier analysis of 587 of the donors reported more than 250 Gb of sequence data and roughly 100 million unique TCR beta sequences from roughly 180 million T cells. Every discovery cohort repertoire had been produced on one sequencing platform. About 310 gigabases of sequencing data and approximately 85 million unique TCR sequences were included in an early release covering several hundred HLA-typed donors. Besides the first cohort of 550 to 750 subjects, a separate validation cohort made up of 90 to 150 different subjects was used. To predict cytomegalovirus infection status, the study combined high-throughput TCR immunosequencing, statistical association of individual TCRs with disease status, and machine learning. To decide whether each TCR beta V gene segment behaved as functional or pseudogenic, an earlier analysis of some 570 of the donors relied on high-throughput TCR beta sequencing. The study was designed to test whether signatures of past pathogen exposure could be identified by cataloging public T cell receptors. On average, roughly 240,000 unique TCR beta nucleotide sequences were sequenced per donor among fewer than 500 genotyped donors of the cohort, with about 19% of those sequences being non-productive. Alongside the repertoire data, information on donor age, sex, ethnicity and CMV serostatus was compiled. Among the 398 genotyped donors, around 81% belonged to the genetic ancestry cluster associated with self-reported Caucasian donors. The T cell repertoires of under 700 subjects were profiled by immunosequencing and related to cytomegalovirus serostatus. Genome-wide SNP genotypes for about three fifths of the roughly 670 donors were used in a later genetic analysis, which treated that subset as a discovery cohort. Both class I and class II loci were covered by HLA typing, at four-digit resolution. Rather than drawing on any new phenotypic data, the later analysis identified candidate immune exposures from TCR beta sequences and the way those sequences occurred across donors. A later analysis re-analyzed previously published TCR beta repertoires from 666 donors and added high-resolution HLA genotyping to study TCR occurrence patterns. Typing coverage differed by locus: A, B, C, DRB1 and DQB1 were typed in about 620-640 donors, DQA1 in 500 to 550, DPA1 in approximately 600, and DPB1 in 400 to 480. A handful of DR-DQ haplotypes were handled as single units for association and clustering because linkage in the cohort was strong. The investigation overall reported the following: Most TCR sequences were observed very rarely across donors, whereas some public TCRs were present in many individuals. At a false discovery rate of 0.05, a later analysis linked 16,000 or so TCR beta sequences to specific HLA alleles. Because the 87-base-pair reads could not distinguish some IMGT-functional V segments, including TRBV6-2 and TRBV6-3, those segments were excluded. Because counts were too low, more than 15 rarely observed V segments, including chromosome 9 orphons, were excluded from the earlier analysis of some 540 of the donors. An earlier analysis of around 500 of the donors showed that most TCR beta V segments appeared in productive rearrangements either about 87% or about 30% of the time, which broadly matched IMGT annotations. In a later genetic analysis, fewer N-insertions in productive TCRs were reported among donors in an Asian-associated ancestry cluster than the roughly 700-donor mean. A group of highly shared sequence variants was considered likely to be a technical artifact of the sequencing pipeline. Because HLA typing was missing for some donors at each locus, association tests included only the typed subset. CMV serostatus was the only immune exposure information available for the cohort. A total of some 180 TCR beta chains were listed by the study as associated with cytomegalovirus. A few of the identified cytomegalovirus-associated TCR beta chains were confirmed in vitro to be specific for cytomegalovirus antigens. Cytomegalovirus status was reported to be diagnosed by the classifier with high specificity and sensitivity in both the original and validation cohorts. The presence/absence analyses assumed that sequencing depth was roughly uniform across donors, and that assumption may not be true. In a later analysis, several top co-occurrence clusters were reported to appear linked to parvovirus B19, influenza, CMV and Epstein-Barr virus. In a later analysis, HLA-associated TCR beta chains showed more clonal expansion and lower generation probabilities than non-associated chains that were equally common. According to a later analysis, TCR association rates differed among HLA loci, with DRB1 alleles showing the most associated TCRs and HLA-C alleles showing the fewest. Assigning TCR associations to individual alleles was difficult when HLA alleles, especially DR and DQ, strongly co-occurred. According to a later analysis, most CMV-associated TCR beta chains appeared to be HLA-restricted, and the HLA associations seemed to be driven largely by CMV exposure. An association between a missense DCLRE1C variant and V-gene and J-gene trimming of TCR beta chains was found in a later genetic analysis and replicated in an independent cohort. Linkage disequilibrium might explain the correlated functional status among segregating V segments, but an unknown experimental factor could not be ruled out. According to the authors, the approach could potentially be generalized to other disease states and immunological phenotypes. The cohort was sequenced for TCR beta chains only, and without alpha or paired-chain data the features that could be detected were limited. A further reported finding was that TCR beta sequences accurately predicted the HLA-A and HLA-B alleles for most subjects in the first cohort.

The cohort comprised 550 to 700 healthy bone marrow donors. Cohort members were all nominally healthy when sampled, although unrecorded immune exposures were likely present. The donor tested CMV seronegative and was one of the 352 seronegative cohort members. Every donor gave a peripheral blood sample, and the peripheral blood mononuclear cells from that sample were used for TCR beta sequencing. Genomic DNA extraction from the blood cell samples was performed with the Qiagen DNeasy Blood Extraction Kit. Library preparation employed the immunoSEQ multiplex PCR assay. A mixture of 60 forward primers for TCR Vbeta segments and 13 reverse primers for TCR Jbeta segments was used in the multiplex PCR. The CDR3 region of rearranged TCR beta genes was amplified from genomic DNA with a multiplex PCR assay. Amplified TCR beta libraries were sequenced as 87-base-pair reads on the Illumina HiSeq System. As for how the authors treated the data: A later analysis counted 65 million to 90 million unique TCR beta chains across the 550 to 700 repertoires, and 10 million to 11 million of these chains were shared by at least two donors. Raw reads were error-corrected and collapsed into unique sequences with a nearest-neighbor algorithm that merged closely related sequences to remove PCR and sequencing errors. V, D and J gene segments were assigned by aligning CDR3 sequences to IMGT reference sequences. Each retained sequence needed at least a six-nucleotide match to both a V gene segment and a J gene segment. Rearrangements were classified as productive when the CDR3 lacked stop codons and remained in frame with V and J, and all other rearrangements were classified as non-productive. CDR3 was defined according to IMGT convention as the region running from the second conserved V-encoded cysteine to the conserved J-encoded phenylalanine. In an earlier analysis of just under 600 of the donors, sequences lacking an unambiguous match to a single V gene segment were excluded. In an earlier analysis of several hundred of the donors, V segments were called functional above 56.7% productive rearrangements and were called segregating when the between-donor standard deviation exceeded 5%. A statistical classification framework was built to diagnose cytomegalovirus status from the catalog of TCR beta chain sequences. A later analysis assigned V and J genes by comparing TCR nucleotide sequences with IMGT/GENE-DB human TR gene sequences. A later analysis assigned CDR3 sequences and most-parsimonious VDJ recombination scenarios with the TCRdist pipeline. In a later analysis, every TCR beta chain was defined by the combination of its CDR3 amino acid sequence and its V-gene family, and reads without a unique V-gene family were dropped. A later analysis removed several hundred highly shared, low-generation-probability nucleotide sequences to deal with suspected cross-contamination and a sequencing artifact. For each public chain, a later analysis derived a clonal expansion index from normalized ranks of inferred template counts within each repertoire. Generation probabilities in a later analysis came from a VDJ recombination model fitted to out-of-frame rearrangements, and those results were checked against IGoR. A later analysis scored TCR-TCR, TCR-HLA and TCR-CMV co-occurrence with hypergeometric tests, applying a repertoire-size bias correction to TCR pairs. A later analysis estimated false discovery rates by permuting HLA or CMV assignments 20 times. A later analysis grouped co-occurring TCRs with DBSCAN, adding TCRdist sequence similarity when clustering within HLA-allele-positive subsets. For co-occurrence clustering, repertoires with fewer than 30,000 or more than 120,000 public chains were excluded, along with four to six repertoires with anomalous nucleotide sharing. Entries here come from immuneACCESS through TCRdb and include only in-frame sequences with V and J called. Some clones fail to appear in such tables; in the studies checked, an unresolved V gene covers under half of the shortfall, and the cause of the remainder is unknown. Clone size and V and J calls were adopted from that table, with D and trimming inferred from the DNA. The sample records fewer than 250,000 clones, roughly 79% of which are singletons. The ten largest clones represent 1.6% of the sample.

In the case of this clone: What this receptor recognizes is not known. No qualities accompany the bases; no much larger clone lies one base away.

Taken from cysteine to phenylalanine, the CDR3 has 13 residues. Here the CDR3 DNA is all that survives: 39 bases in frame from base 1. Trimmed from V: 9 bases; trimmed from J: 7 bases; junction bases lacking a gene match: 10. CDR1 and CDR2 are drawn from the germline V gene: MRHNA, SNTAGT. The TCR originated in a woman between 18 and 29 years old in good health and CMV-seronegative. Recombination joined TRBV6-4 with TRBJ2-3, with 7 bases in between that match TRBD2. What was sequenced was PBMCs. The CDR3 reads as follows: CARIRLALYTQYF. The nucleotides are TGTGCCAGGATCCGACTAGCACTATATACGCAGTATTTT.